Presented here are 5 T cell receptor beta chains from one specimen sequenced in a study of shared clonotypes between healthy human individuals. Assay used: immunoSEQ multiplex PCR; TCRdb lists only in-frame clones, some missing. Among 2,500,000 or so clones listed, 85% to 95% were seen once. Sequencing used naive CD4+ T cells from PBMCs. Described subset: CD45RA+ positively selected. The origin of the receptors is a man younger than 30 in good health. Some clones in this sample may be carry-over from other donors' samples.

CDR3 sequence reads: CASSPRLAGAYLFF. CDR3 in DNA: TGTGCCAGCAGCCCCCGACTAGCGGGCGCGTATCTGTTCTTC. V gene TRBV14 combines with J gene TRBJ2-1; 10 bases are shared with TRBD2. The germline gives CDR1 SGHDN, CDR2 FVKESK. The V segment lost 4 bases and the J segment 15 bases; nucleotides outside the gene matches: 12. The CDR3 extends over 14 amino acids.

The chain links TRBV9 to TRBJ1-2; 8 bases are shared with TRBD1. The germline gives CDR1 SGDLS, CDR2 YYNGEE. V lost 6 bases, J lost 4 bases, and 5 bases stayed unmatched. This CDR3 region has 13 residues. CDR3 in amino acids: CASTSDRGYGYTF. The DNA for the CDR3 is TGTGCCAGCACCTCAGACAGGGGCTATGGCTACACCTTC.

The chain employs TRBV27 and TRBJ2-7; 9 bases agree with TRBD2. This CDR3 has 16 residues. V lost 3 bases, J lost 6 bases, and 12 bases stayed unmatched. Germline CDR1 and CDR2: MNHEY and SMNVEV (reference sequence). The CDR3 coding sequence is TGTGCCAGCAGTTTTAGTTTGTCTAGCGGGATTGGCGAGCAGTACTTC. It specifies CASSFSLSSGIGEQYF.

The rearrangement joins TRBV4-1 to TRBJ1-5; D is possibly TRBD1 (5 bases). The CDR3 runs 15 residues. Trimming cost V 2 bases and J 1 base, with 9 bases left between them. Germline V lookup: CDR1 MGHRA, CDR2 YSYEKL. Here the CDR3 DNA reads TGCGCCAGCAGCCAATTGGGACTGAGCAATCAGCCCCAGCATTTT. This sequence encodes CASSQLGLSNQPQHF.

V and J are TRBV29-1 and TRBJ1-2; no definite D call. CDR3 length: 14 residues. In germline, CDR1 is SQVTM, CDR2 ANQGSEA. Trimming removed 5 bases from V and 8 bases from J, with 21 bases in between. CDR3 nucleotide sequence: TGCAGCGTTCTCTCCCTGCAGGTAGCGTTGGGCTACACCTTC. This translates into CSVLSLQVALGYTF.